This T cell receptor beta chain was observed in a study of T cell clones after liver transplantation. The CDR3 is 13 amino acids. Germline CDR1 is MNHNY and CDR2 is SVGAGI (reference sequence). Trimming cost V 2 bases and J 8 bases, with 12 bases left between them. Findings and limits, study-wide: In two subjects, few donor cells limited the measurable donor-reactive repertoire.

Details on this clone: Its antigen remains unknown.

Produced via immunoSEQ multiplex PCR; TCRdb's table is partial and in-frame only. There are 80,000 or so clones in the sample; roughly 80% occur only once, and roughly 0.44% lies in the top ten. This TCR derives from a human patient who received a liver transplant. These T cells may partly come from the graft donor. The gene calls are TRBV6-6 and TRBJ1-2; tentative D call: TRBD1 (5 bases). Sequenced here: CD4+ T cells from blood, sampled around 45 months after liver transplant. Written as DNA, the CDR3 is TGTGCCAGCAGTTACGGGGGGACGGAGGGCTACACCTTC. It is translated as CASSYGGTEGYTF.